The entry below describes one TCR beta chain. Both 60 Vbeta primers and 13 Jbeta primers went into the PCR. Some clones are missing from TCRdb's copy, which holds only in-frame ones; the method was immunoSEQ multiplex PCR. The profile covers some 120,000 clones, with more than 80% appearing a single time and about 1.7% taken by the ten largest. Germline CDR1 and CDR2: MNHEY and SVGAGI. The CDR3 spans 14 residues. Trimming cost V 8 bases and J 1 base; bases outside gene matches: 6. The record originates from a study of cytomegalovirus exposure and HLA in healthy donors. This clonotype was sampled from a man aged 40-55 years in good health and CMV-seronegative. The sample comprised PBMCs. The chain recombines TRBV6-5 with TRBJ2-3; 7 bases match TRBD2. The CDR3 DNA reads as TGTGCCAGCCTAAAGCGGGGACGCACAGATACGCAGTATTTT. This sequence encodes CASLKRGRTDTQYF.